The 20 T cell receptor beta chains below come from one sample, sequenced in a study of tumor-infiltrating lymphocytes in localized non-small cell lung cancer. Produced via immunoSEQ multiplex PCR; TCRdb's table is partial and in-frame only. The sample has several thousand clones; less than 75% are singletons. Sequenced sample: uninvolved lung tissue not adjacent to the tumor. Receptors were obtained from a human donor with non-small cell lung cancer.

The genes are TRBV7-8 and TRBJ2-3, with 12 nucleotides matching TRBD1. This CDR3 comprises 16 residues. V shed 6 bases, J shed 4 bases, and the junction held 8 bases outside the gene matches. Germline assignment: CDR1 SGHVS and CDR2 FQNEAQ. The CDR3 region is CASRQGTGGMADTQYF. The CDR3 nucleotides are TGTGCCAGCAGGCAAGGGACAGGGGGCATGGCAGATACGCAGTATTTT.

The gene calls are TRBV9 and TRBJ2-6; D gene unclear. With 4 bases removed from V and 4 bases from J, the gap between germline ends came to 15 bases. The CDR3 totals 16 residues. Germline-derived CDR1 and CDR2 are SGDLS and YYNGEE. The CDR3 is CASSPALWVGANVLTF. The CDR3 DNA reads as TGTGCCAGCAGCCCCGCCCTCTGGGTGGGGGCCAACGTCCTGACTTTC.

This clone is termed large. This chain links TRBV7-8 with TRBJ2-1; 9 bases are a match to TRBD2. The ends lost 5 bases at V and 5 bases at J; junction bases unmatched: 10. The CDR3 consists of 16 residues. Germline-derived CDR1 and CDR2 are SGHVS and FQNEAQ. This CDR3 is CASSHPGGGGDNEQFF. The DNA for the CDR3 is TGTGCCAGCAGCCACCCAGGCGGCGGGGGGGACAATGAGCAGTTCTTC.

V and J are TRBV7-2 and TRBJ2-1, with D unresolved. Germline CDR1 SGHTA, CDR2 FQGNSA. V was shortened by 5 bases and J by 0 bases, with 8 bases between the two germline ends. The CDR3 totals 14 residues. DNA for the CDR3: TGTGCCAGCAGCACCTACAGCTCCTACAATGAGCAGTTCTTC. Translated, it gives CASSTYSSYNEQFF.

The V call is TRBV28, the J call TRBJ2-6; the D is unclear. Germline V gene sequence: CDR1 MDHEN, CDR2 SYDVKM. The germline V and J ends were trimmed by 7 bases and 2 bases, with 6 bases remaining between them. This CDR3 comprises 13 residues. CDR3 DNA: TGTGCCAGCAAAGGGCCTGGGGCCAACGTCCTGACTTTC. It translates to CASKGPGANVLTF. Drawing the rest from reference TRBV28 and TRBJ2-6, the complete variable domain is DVKVTQSSRYLVKRTGEKVFLECVQDMDHENMFWYRQDPGLGLRLIYFSYDVKMKEKGDIPEGYSVSREKKERFSLILESASTNQTSMYLCASKGPGANVLTFGAGSRLTVL.

A few counts support this clone. The gene calls are TRBV4-2 and TRBJ2-1; D perhaps matches TRBD2 (6 bases). The CDR3 has 13 amino acids. Trimming took off 1 base at V and 9 bases at J, with 10 bases between the two ends. In germline, CDR1 is LGHNA, CDR2 YNFKEQ. As DNA, the CDR3 is TGTGCCAGCAGCCAAGGGGAGGTATCTGAGCAGTTCTTC. Translation: CASSQGEVSEQFF.

This clone was seen more than once but under ten times. The chain joins TRBV5-1 to TRBJ2-5; maybe TRBD1 (5 bases). Trimming left V 4 bases short and J 2 bases short, with 12 bases between. Looked up from germline, CDR1 is SGHRS and CDR2 is YFSETQ. The CDR3 has 14 amino acids. The CDR3 coding sequence is TGCGCCAGCAGCCAGGGCCCTATTCAAGAGACCCAGTACTTC. The encoded protein is CASSQGPIQETQYF.

The chain links TRBV6-5 to TRBJ2-1, with 8 bases aligning to TRBD2. CDR1 and CDR2 from the germline V gene are MNHEY and SVGAGI. The CDR3 runs to 16 residues. J was trimmed by 3 bases and V by 4 bases; bases with no gene match: 8. The CDR3 reads CASSSLGAGDYNEQFF. CDR3 coding DNA: TGTGCCAGCAGTTCCCTGGGAGCGGGGGACTACAATGAGCAGTTCTTC.

The chain has TRBV6-6 and TRBJ2-3, with TRBD1 as a possible D gene (6 bases). CDR3 length: 15 residues. V lost 5 bases and J 6 bases, leaving 18 bases between the germline ends. From germline, CDR1 is MNHNY and CDR2 SVGAGI (reference sequence). The CDR3 is CASSHPDRSLDTQYF. The CDR3 nucleotides are TGTGCCAGCAGTCACCCGGACAGATCCTTGGATACGCAGTATTTT.

This clone occurred a few times. The V gene is TRBV5-1, the J gene TRBJ2-5; D ambiguous. CDR3 size: 14 residues. Between the trimmed V and J ends, which lost 0 bases and 1 base, there was a span of 7 bases. Per germline, CDR1 SGHRS and CDR2 YFSETQ. CDR3 nucleotide sequence: TGCGCCAGCAGCTTGGTACAGCCCCAAGAGACCCAGTACTTC. It yields the protein CASSLVQPQETQYF.

The table lists this clone with a few counts. The chain is built from TRBV7-9 and TRBJ2-1; D is unresolved. Germline V CDR1 and CDR2: SEHNR, FQNEAQ (reference sequence). Trimming shortened V by 2 bases and J by 16 bases, and 15 bases separated the two germline ends. This CDR3 region has 12 residues. The CDR3 DNA reads TGTGCCAGCAGCTTAATAGTATCGCGAAGCTTCTTC. Amino acids: CASSLIVSRSFF.

V and J are TRBV28 and TRBJ1-2; TRBD1 matches at 9 bases. Germline CDR1 MDHEN, CDR2 SYDVKM. The CDR3 sequence is 15 residues long. After removal of 5 bases from V and 5 bases from J, the junction contained 9 bases not matched to a gene. The CDR3 nucleotides read TGTGCCAGCAGTACGGGCGGGACAGGGATTTATGGCTACACCTTC. Protein sequence: CASSTGGTGIYGYTF.

V usage is TRBV28 and J usage is TRBJ1-2; maybe TRBD1 (5 bases). Germline V gene sequence: CDR1 MDHEN, CDR2 SYDVKM. V was cut by 3 bases and J by 6 bases, with 14 bases left in between. The CDR3 runs 14 residues. The CDR3 DNA reads as TGTGCCAGCAGTTTCCCCGGTAGGGGCAATGGCTACACCTTC. Its translation is CASSFPGRGNGYTF.

This clone turned up a few times. The rearrangement joins TRBV6-6 to TRBJ2-7; possibly TRBD1 or TRBD2 for D (5 bases each). Trimming pared 5 bases from V and 5 bases from J, leaving 16 bases between. CDR3 length: 14 residues. Germline V gene sequence: CDR1 MNHNY, CDR2 SVGAGI (reference sequence). The CDR3 DNA reads as TGTGCCAGCAGTCCACGGGACCGTCCACACGAGCAGTACTTC. Its protein product is CASSPRDRPHEQYF.

The chain uses TRBV2 and TRBJ2-5; D is tentatively TRBD1 or TRBD2 (5 bases each). The ends were cut back, 5 bases at V and 7 bases at J, with 14 bases in the middle. This CDR3 is built from 13 residues. The germline V gene encodes CDR1 SNHLY and CDR2 FYNNEI. In DNA, the CDR3 is TGTGCCAGCAGTTATACAGGCAGCGGGACCCAGTACTTC. Its protein is CASSYTGSGTQYF.

This chain links TRBV19 with TRBJ2-3; 11 bases line up with TRBD2. V was pared by 6 bases and J by 3 bases, with 5 bases of the junction left unmatched. Germline V CDR1 and CDR2: LNHDA, SQIVND (reference sequence). This CDR3 is built from 15 residues. This CDR3 reads CASRRSSGRTDTQYF. CDR3 bases: TGTGCCAGTAGGCGTTCTAGCGGGAGGACAGATACGCAGTATTTT.

The chain joins TRBV4-2 to TRBJ2-1; 8 bases agree with TRBD2. The length of the CDR3 is 16 residues. CDR1 and CDR2 (germline): LGHNA, YNFKEQ. Trimming removed 0 bases from V and 8 bases from J; junction bases left unmatched: 9. The CDR3 sequence: CASSQEESGSGYEQFF. DNA of the CDR3: TGTGCCAGCAGCCAAGAAGAGAGCGGGAGTGGGTATGAGCAGTTCTTC.

This clone has just one count. The chain is built from TRBV6-5 and TRBJ2-7; perhaps TRBD2 as D (5 bases). CDR3 size: 12 residues. Germline-derived CDR1 and CDR2 are MNHEY and SVGAGI. V shed 7 bases and J shed 4 bases, with 11 bases lying between them. Here the CDR3 DNA reads TGTGCCAGCAACTGGGAGAGGTACGAGCAGTACTTC. Protein: CASNWERYEQYF.

This sequence joins TRBV19 and TRBJ2-3, with a tentative D call TRBD1 (6 bases). The CDR3 has 14 residues. V was pared by 5 bases and J by 4 bases, with 13 bases between. Germline loops: CDR1 LNHDA, CDR2 SQIVND (reference sequence). CDR3 bases: TGTGCCAGTAGTCCAAGGACAGAGTCAGATACGCAGTATTTT. Protein: CASSPRTESDTQYF.

The chain couples TRBV10-1 to TRBJ2-1, with a tentative D call TRBD2 (5 bases). V was clipped by 4 bases and J by 7 bases, with 11 bases between them. CDR1 is WNHNN, CDR2 SYGVQD, per germline (reference sequence). The CDR3 is 13 residues long. The CDR3 DNA follows: TGCGCCAGCAGTGGAACCCGGGATAATGAGCAGTTCTTC. Translation: CASSGTRDNEQFF.